This TCR beta chain was documented in a study of blood T cell repertoires in COVID-19. Study-wide context: Acute and convalescent COVID-19 specimens originated in the United States, Italy and Spain. Sources were T cells, B-cell-depleted T cells, or PBMCs; the material itself was cDNA or gDNA.

This CDR3 contains 15 residues. Germline V gene data show CDR1 as MNHNS and CDR2 as SASEGT. The V gene lost 2 bases and the J gene lost 0 bases, with 8 bases spanning the gap. This clone was detected only a few times. Source study methods: Amplification from reference gene primers served as the basis for estimated nucleated cell counts. TCRdb keeps only in-frame clones here, not all; method: immunoSEQ multiplex PCR. D and trimming were read from the DNA, whereas the V and J calls and clone size are those reported in that table. The data hold 220,000 or so clones, with under 90% observed a single time.

Sequencing used peripheral blood. The chain carries TRBV6-1 and TRBJ2-1; D remains unclear. This receptor was taken from a young man with active or convalescent COVID-19. In DNA, the CDR3 is TGTGCCAGCAGTGAACGCTGGAGCTCCTACAATGAGCAGTTCTTC. This encodes CASSERWSSYNEQFF.